The 15 T cell receptor beta chains given below trace back to one sample, sequenced in a study of CD8 T cells in ankylosing spondylitis. Overall study findings and caveats: A TCR beta motif of 7 or 8 highly homologous variants appeared characteristic of ankylosing spondylitis blood.

Using its own MiXCR run on the 5' RACE reads, TCRdb lists one record per CDR3 protein. This table holds over 700,000 distinct CDR3 sequences, about 20% found once. The antigens for these receptors are not known. Sequenced: blood, either unsorted or a sorted T cell fraction (not recorded which). The receptors were gathered from a male donor with ankylosing spondylitis.

This clonotype was recorded a few times. The V gene is TRBV2, the J gene TRBJ2-1; TRBD2 matches 8 bases. Germline CDR1 is SNHLY and CDR2 is FYNNEI. V lost 2 bases to trimming and J lost 0 bases; unmatched junction nucleotides: 12. This CDR3 comprises 19 residues. The CDR3 here is CASSEILAEPGSSYNEQFF. DNA of the CDR3: TGTGCCAGCAGTGAAATACTAGCGGAGCCCGGGAGCTCCTACAATGAGCAGTTCTTC.

J is TRBJ2-1 and V is TRBV4-1; 8 bases line up with TRBD2. CDR1 and CDR2 (germline): MGHRA, YSYEKL. CDR3 size: 16 residues. The V and J ends lost 4 bases and 9 bases, in that order; junction bases with no gene match: 14. CDR3 loop: CASSPEGSGRAGEQFF. CDR3 nucleotide sequence: TGCGCCAGCAGCCCGGAGGGAAGCGGGAGAGCGGGTGAGCAGTTCTTC.

This clonotype showed up just a few times. The CDR3 loop reads CASSQREVSSYNEQFF. The CDR3 DNA is TGTGCCAGCAGCCAGAGAGAAGTGAGCTCCTACAATGAGCAGTTCTTC. This rearrangement joins TRBV3-1 to TRBJ2-1, with no clear D. The germline gives CDR1 LGHDT, CDR2 YNNKEL (reference sequence). V dropped 3 bases and J dropped 0 bases, with 12 bases sitting between them. The length of the CDR3 is 16 residues.

This clonotype was found a few times. V and J are TRBV4-2 and TRBJ2-2, with D possibly being TRBD1 (5 bases). V lost 4 bases to trimming and J lost 8 bases, with 14 bases between them. In germline, CDR1 is LGHNA, CDR2 YNFKEQ. The length of the CDR3 is 14 residues. CDR3 region: CASSPGQVAGELFF. The CDR3 DNA reads TGTGCCAGCAGCCCAGGGCAGGTTGCGGGGGAGCTGTTTTTT.

This rearrangement joins TRBV5-1 to TRBJ2-5; 12 bases are a match to TRBD2. The CDR3 totals 15 residues. Trimming at V came to 4 bases and at J to 3 bases, leaving 4 bases not matched to a gene. Germline CDR1 SGHRS, CDR2 YFSETQ. Written as DNA, the CDR3 is TGCGCCAGCAGCGACGCTAGCGGGGGGGAAGAGACCCAGTACTTC. This sequence encodes CASSDASGGEETQYF.

This clonotype was observed a few times. This chain joins TRBV27 and TRBJ1-1; 8 bases line up with TRBD1. J gave up 0 bases and V 1 base, and 7 bases lay outside the gene matches. The CDR3 has 17 residues. The germline V gene has CDR1 MNHEY and CDR2 SMNVEV (reference sequence). CDR3 region: CASSLLGRGRVNTEAFF. In DNA, the CDR3 is TGTGCCAGCAGTTTATTGGGCAGGGGGCGAGTGAACACTGAAGCTTTCTTT.

The chain links TRBV3-1 to TRBJ1-1; 7 nucleotides line up with TRBD1. The CDR3 contains 17 residues. CDR1 is LGHDT, CDR2 YNNKEL, per germline (reference sequence). The junction had 16 bases not matched to a gene; V was cut back by 4 bases and J by 5 bases. CDR3: CASSLPAATGRRTEAFF. In nucleotides, the CDR3 is TGTGCCAGCAGCCTACCGGCCGCGACAGGGAGAAGGACTGAAGCTTTCTTT.

This clonotype was seen more than once but under ten times. V usage is TRBV6-2 or TRBV6-3 and J usage is TRBJ2-1; weak D call: TRBD1 (6 bases). Germline loops: CDR1 MNHEY, CDR2 SVGEGT. The length of the CDR3 is 15 residues. V lost 2 bases and J 5 bases, leaving 13 bases between the germline ends. The CDR3 sequence is CASSYPRTANNEQFF. The CDR3 DNA is TGTGCCAGCAGTTACCCCCGGACAGCCAACAATGAGCAGTTCTTC.

V is TRBV9 and J is TRBJ2-3, with TRBD1 identical over 9 bases. V lost 2 bases, J lost 3 bases, and 4 bases stayed unmatched. The CDR3 covers 15 residues. Per germline, CDR1 SGDLS and CDR2 YYNGEE. The CDR3 here is CASSVRDRETDTQYF. The CDR3 region has the DNA TGTGCCAGCAGCGTCCGGGACAGGGAAACAGATACGCAGTATTTT.

This clonotype turned up a few times. The chain couples TRBV7-9 to TRBJ1-1, with a possible D match to TRBD1 (5 bases). Germline CDR1 and CDR2: SEHNR and FQNEAQ (reference sequence). The length of the CDR3 is 12 residues. Trimming took 1 base from V and 11 from J, leaving 11 bases between them. In DNA, the CDR3 is TGTGCCAGCAGCTTAGGTCGGGGCCCGGCTTTCTTT. Its translation is CASSLGRGPAFF. Variable domain in full (rest from reference TRBV7-9 and TRBJ1-1): DTGVSQNPRHKITKRGQNVTFRCDPISEHNRLYWYRQTLGQGPEFLTYFQNEAQLEKSRLLSDRFSAERPKGSFSTLEIQRTEQGDSAMYLCASSLGRGPAFFGQGTRLTVV.

This chain uses TRBV20-1 with TRBJ1-1, with D tentatively TRBD1 (5 bases). The CDR3 totals 13 residues. Germline loops: CDR1 DFQATT, CDR2 SNEGSKA (reference sequence). V dropped 6 bases and J dropped 10 bases, with 21 bases sitting between them. CDR3 protein: CSAVTWRDSGAFF. The CDR3 DNA follows: TGCAGTGCCGTCACCTGGAGGGACTCGGGAGCTTTCTTT.

This clonotype has just a few counts. The rearrangement joins TRBV25-1 to TRBJ2-7; tentative D call: TRBD2 (6 bases). The CDR3 runs 13 residues. Germline CDR1 is MGHDK and CDR2 is SYGVNS. The ends were cut back, 3 bases at V and 4 bases at J, with 10 bases in the middle. CDR3 sequence (DNA): TGTGCCAGCAGTGAGGCAGGGAGGTACGAGCAGTACTTC. This gives the protein CASSEAGRYEQYF.

The chain joins TRBV10-3 to TRBJ2-1; 8 bases match TRBD1. J was trimmed by 0 bases and V by 5 bases; bases with no gene match: 3. Per the germline V gene, CDR1 is ENHRY and CDR2 is SYGVKD. The CDR3 totals 15 residues. The CDR3, as DNA: TGTGCCATCAGTATACAGGGGGTCTCCTACAATGAGCAGTTCTTC. Its protein is CAISIQGVSYNEQFF.

This clonotype was observed a few times. The chain recombines TRBV3-1 with TRBJ2-7, with no clear D. Trimming stripped 1 base from V and 2 bases from J, with 9 bases between. There are 14 residues in the CDR3. Germline CDR1 LGHDT, CDR2 YNNKEL (reference sequence). The CDR3 sequence is CASSQGQVAYEQYF. The CDR3 nucleotides are TGTGCCAGCAGCCAAGGGCAGGTAGCCTACGAGCAGTACTTC.

This clonotype was picked up a small number of times. The V and J genes are TRBV27 and TRBJ2-1; 7 bases match TRBD2. The CDR3 contains 13 residues. Germline-derived CDR1 and CDR2 are MNHEY and SMNVEV (reference sequence). The V and J ends lost 4 bases and 8 bases, in that order; junction bases with no gene match: 5. For the CDR3, the DNA is TGTGCCAGCAGTTGGGGGGGTGTCGATGAGCAGTTCTTC. Its protein product is CASSWGGVDEQFF.